This entry concerns a single T cell receptor (beta chain). With survey level as its setting, the immunoSEQ assay was v3.0. Clones were sequenced by immunoSEQ multiplex PCR, and TCRdb holds only the in-frame ones, with some missing. The sample includes tens of thousands of clones, around nine tenths of them seen just once. The sample belongs to a study of long-term antiretroviral therapy in people with HIV. CDR1 is SGHRS, CDR2 YFSETQ, per germline. Trimming at V came to 2 bases and at J to 2 bases, leaving 3 bases not matched to a gene. CDR3 size: 15 residues. At minimum, one pre-ART and two post-ART PBMC samples were obtained from each donor.

The receptor was isolated from a man over 45 with HIV. Specimen: unsorted PBMCs, collected roughly 5 years before starting antiretroviral therapy. The chain uses TRBV5-1 and TRBJ2-2, with TRBD1 identical over 7 bases. The CDR3 DNA follows: TGCGCCAGCAGCTTCAGGGGGTTTAACACCGGGGAGCTGTTTTTT. The encoded protein is CASSFRGFNTGELFF.